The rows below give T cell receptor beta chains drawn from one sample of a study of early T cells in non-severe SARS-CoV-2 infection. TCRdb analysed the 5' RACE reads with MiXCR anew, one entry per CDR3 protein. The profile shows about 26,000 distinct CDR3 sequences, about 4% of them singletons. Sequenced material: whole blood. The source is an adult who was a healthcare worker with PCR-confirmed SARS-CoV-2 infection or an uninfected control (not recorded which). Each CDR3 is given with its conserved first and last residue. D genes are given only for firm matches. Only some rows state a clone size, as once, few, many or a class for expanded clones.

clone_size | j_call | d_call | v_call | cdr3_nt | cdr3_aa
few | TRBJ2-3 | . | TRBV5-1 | TGCGCCAGCAGCTTGGTTCCCCCGGGGGCGAACGCAGATACGCAGTATTTT | CASSLVPPGANADTQYF
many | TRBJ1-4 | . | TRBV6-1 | TGTGCCAGCAGTGAAGCGCTTCGAAAACTGTTTTTT | CASSEALRKLFF
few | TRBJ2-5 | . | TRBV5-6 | TGTGCCAGCAGCTTGTCGAGTGGCGAGTGGGAGACCCAGTACTTC | CASSLSSGEWETQYF
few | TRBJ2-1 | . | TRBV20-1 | TGCAGTGCTGGCAGGGGCGATGAGCAGTTCTTC | CSAGRGDEQFF
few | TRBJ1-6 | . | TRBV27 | TGTGCCAGCAGTTTATCGGACACGGGGGTTTCACCCCTCCACTTT | CASSLSDTGVSPLHF
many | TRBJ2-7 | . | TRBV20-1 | TGCAGTGCTAGAGGCCCGGAGGGGATCTACGAGCAGTACTTC | CSARGPEGIYEQYF
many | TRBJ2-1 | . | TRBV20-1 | TGCAGTGCTAGTGACCCTGGAGGGTACAATGAGCAGTTCTTC | CSASDPGGYNEQFF
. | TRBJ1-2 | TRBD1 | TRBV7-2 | TGTGCCAGCAGCTCCCAACCGGGACAGCATGGCTACACCTTC | CASSSQPGQHGYTF
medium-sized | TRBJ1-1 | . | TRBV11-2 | TGTGCCAGCAGCTCGTTAAAGGGACGGCCGAACACTGAAGCTTTCTTT | CASSSLKGRPNTEAFF
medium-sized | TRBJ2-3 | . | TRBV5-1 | TGCGCCAGCAGGGAGGAGGACGCAGATACGCAGTATTTT | CASREEDADTQYF
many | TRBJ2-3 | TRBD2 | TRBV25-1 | TGTGCCAGCAGAATAAGCGGGGGCACAGATACGCAGTATTTT | CASRISGGTDTQYF
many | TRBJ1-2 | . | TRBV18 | TGTGCCAGCTCGACCTCCGAGGGACCGCGAAGGGGCTACACCTTC | CASSTSEGPRRGYTF
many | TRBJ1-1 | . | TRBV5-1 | TGCGCCAGCAGGAGGGAAACTGAAGCTTTCTTT | CASRRETEAFF
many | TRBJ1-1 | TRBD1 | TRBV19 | TGTGCCACCCGGACAGGACCAATGAACACTGAAGCTTTCTTT | CATRTGPMNTEAFF
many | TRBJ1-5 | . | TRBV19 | TGTGCCAGTAGTACCGCAGGGAGCAATCAGCCCCAGCATTTT | CASSTAGSNQPQHF
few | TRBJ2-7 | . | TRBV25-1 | TGTGCCAGCAGTGAATTGAGGGAGGTGGGGGAGCAGTACTTC | CASSELREVGEQYF
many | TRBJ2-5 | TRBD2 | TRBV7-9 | TGTGCCAGCAGCGCACATAGCGGGAGGGTCCAAGAGACCCAGTACTTC | CASSAHSGRVQETQYF
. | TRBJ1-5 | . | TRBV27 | TGTGCCAGCAGCATGATAAATCAGCCCCAGCATTTT | CASSMINQPQHF
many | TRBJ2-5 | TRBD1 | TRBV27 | TGTGCCAGCAGCTGGGACAGGGGGCGGGAAGAGACCCAGTACTTC | CASSWDRGREETQYF
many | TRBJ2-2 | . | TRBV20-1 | TGCAGTGCTACTCTAGGGGACGGGGAGCTGTTTTTT | CSATLGDGELFF
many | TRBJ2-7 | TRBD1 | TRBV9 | TGTGCCAGCAGCGAAGGGGGCTACTCCTCCTACGAGCAGTACTTC | CASSEGGYSSYEQYF
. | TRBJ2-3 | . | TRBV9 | TGTGCCAGCAGCGTACTATCAGATACGCAGTATTTT | CASSVLSDTQYF
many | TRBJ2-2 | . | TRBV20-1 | TGCAGTGCTAGACCTAACACCGGGGAGCTGTTTTTT | CSARPNTGELFF
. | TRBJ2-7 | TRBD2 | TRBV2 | TGTGCCAGCAGTCCTAGCGGGAGGCAAGGCGAGCAGTACTTC | CASSPSGRQGEQYF
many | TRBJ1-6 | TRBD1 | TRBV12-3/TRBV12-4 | TGTGCCAGCAGCCAAGGACAGGGAAATTCACCCCTCCACTTT | CASSQGQGNSPLHF
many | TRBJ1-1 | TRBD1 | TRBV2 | TGTGCCAGCAGTACGGGACAGGTGACTGAAGCTTTCTTT | CASSTGQVTEAFF
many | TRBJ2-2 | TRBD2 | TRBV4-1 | TGCGCCAGCAGCCGCGGACTAGCGGGGAAGAACACCGGGGAGCTGTTTTTT | CASSRGLAGKNTGELFF
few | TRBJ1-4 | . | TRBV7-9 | TGTGCCAGCGACCACAGGGAAGGGAGTGAAAAACTGTTTTTT | CASDHREGSEKLFF
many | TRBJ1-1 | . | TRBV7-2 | TGTGCCAGCAGCTTACTGGGGATGAACACTGAAGCTTTCTTT | CASSLLGMNTEAFF
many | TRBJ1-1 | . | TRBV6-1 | TGTGCCAGCAGTGACAGGGGCGCGTATGAGAACACTGAAGCTTTCTTT | CASSDRGAYENTEAFF
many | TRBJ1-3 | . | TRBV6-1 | TGTGCCAGCCGGAACACCGCAGATTCAAACACCATATATTTT | CASRNTADSNTIYF
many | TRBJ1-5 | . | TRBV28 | TGTGCCAGCAGTTCTCCAGCATTAAATCAGCCCCAGCATTTT | CASSSPALNQPQHF
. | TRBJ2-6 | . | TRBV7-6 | TGTGCCAGCAGCTTATCATCCGGAAACTCTGGGGCCAACGTCCTGACTTTC | CASSLSSGNSGANVLTF
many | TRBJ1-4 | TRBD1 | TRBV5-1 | TGCGCCAGCAGCTCGGACGGGACAGGGAACGAAAAACTGTTTTTT | CASSSDGTGNEKLFF
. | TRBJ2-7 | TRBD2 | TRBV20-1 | TGCAGTGCCCCAGGACTAGCGGGAGTTTCCTACGAGCAGTACTTC | CSAPGLAGVSYEQYF
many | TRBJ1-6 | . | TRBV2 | TGTGCCAGCCTACCCCGGGAGGCACAGGGTCTTGATTCACCCCTCCACTTT | CASLPREAQGLDSPLHF
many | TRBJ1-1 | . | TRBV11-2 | TGTGCCAGCAGCCGGCAGAGGGGCCAAACAGTGAACACTGAAGCTTTCTTT | CASSRQRGQTVNTEAFF
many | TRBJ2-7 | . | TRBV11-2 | TGTGCCAGCAGCTTTCCTCCAGGGGGGATCTACGAGCAGTACTTC | CASSFPPGGIYEQYF
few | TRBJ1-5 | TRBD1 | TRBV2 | TGTGCCAGCACACCCGAACAGGGGAAGGGCAATCAGCCCCAGCATTTT | CASTPEQGKGNQPQHF
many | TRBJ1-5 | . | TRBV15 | TGTGCCACCAGCAGAGATCCGGGGGGCAATCAGCCCCAGCATTTT | CATSRDPGGNQPQHF
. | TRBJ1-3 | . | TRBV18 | TGTGCCAGCTCACCACCGGGAGGAGCTGGAAACACCATATATTTT | CASSPPGGAGNTIYF
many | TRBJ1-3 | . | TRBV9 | TGTGCCAGCGAATCCTCTGGAAACACCATATATTTT | CASESSGNTIYF
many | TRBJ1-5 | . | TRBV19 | TGTGCCAGTAGTCGACAGATGAATCAGCCCCAGCATTTT | CASSRQMNQPQHF
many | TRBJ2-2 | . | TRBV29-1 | TGCAGCGTTGGCTTAGGGGGTCTGGGCACCGGGGAGCTGTTTTTT | CSVGLGGLGTGELFF
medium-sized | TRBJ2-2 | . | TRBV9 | TGTGCCAGCAGCGTAGCAGTAGCGGCTATGGGCACCGGGGAGCTGTTTTTT | CASSVAVAAMGTGELFF
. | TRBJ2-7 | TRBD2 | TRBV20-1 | TGCAGTGCTAGAGGACTAGCGGTTTCCTACGAGCAGTACTTC | CSARGLAVSYEQYF
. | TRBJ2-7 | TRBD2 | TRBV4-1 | TGCGCCAGCAGTTTTGGACTAGCATCCTACGAGCAGTACTTC | CASSFGLASYEQYF
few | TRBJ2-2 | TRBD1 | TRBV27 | TGTGCCAGCAGTCCCCAGGGGGCCGTGGTCGGGGAGCTGTTTTTT | CASSPQGAVVGELFF
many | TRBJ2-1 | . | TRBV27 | TGTGCCAGCAGTTTCTACGATGAGCAGTTCTTC | CASSFYDEQFF
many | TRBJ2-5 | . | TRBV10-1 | TGCGCCAGCAGTGCTGCGGGAACGGAGACCCAGTACTTC | CASSAAGTETQYF
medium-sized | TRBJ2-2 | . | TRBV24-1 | TGTGCCACCAGTGATTCCCGCGCCAGGGGCTTCTCCACCGGGGAGCTGTTTTTT | CATSDSRARGFSTGELFF
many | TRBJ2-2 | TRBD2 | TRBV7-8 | TGTGCCAGCAGGAAAGCGGGGGGGCTCACCGGGGAGCTGTTTTTT | CASRKAGGLTGELFF
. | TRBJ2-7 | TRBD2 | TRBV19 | TGTGCCAGTAGTTGGCGCGGGGGGTCGTACGAGCAGTACTTC | CASSWRGGSYEQYF
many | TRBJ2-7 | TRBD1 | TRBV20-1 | TGCAGTGCTGGTCAGGGACAGGGGACCCCTTACGAGCAGTACTTC | CSAGQGQGTPYEQYF
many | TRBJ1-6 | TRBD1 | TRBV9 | TGTGCCAGCAGCGTAGGACAGGGGGTGAGCTCCTATAATTCACCCCTCCACTTT | CASSVGQGVSSYNSPLHF